This T cell receptor beta chain was recovered during a study of blood T cell repertoires in COVID-19. Patients from Seattle were sampled longitudinally, starting during active infection. This clone was observed a few times. Method: immunoSEQ multiplex PCR; TCRdb's copy keeps in-frame clones and lacks some. Seen here are some 200,000 clones, approximately 87% observed once, and the top ten hold about a tenth. CDR3 length: 15 residues. Germline V gene data show CDR1 as LNHDA and CDR2 as SQIVND (reference sequence). The V segment lost 10 bases and the J segment 1 base; nucleotides outside the gene matches: 12.

The clonotype was recovered from an older woman with COVID-19, enrolled during active disease. The chain links TRBV19 to TRBJ2-7; TRBD1 aligns across 8 bases. The material sequenced was peripheral blood. In DNA form, the CDR3 reads TGTGCCACAAGTCCCCTCAGGGGGCCATCCTACGAGCAGTACTTC. Protein: CATSPLRGPSYEQYF.